A single sample is the source of the 20 T cell receptor beta chains below, sequenced in a study of CD8 T cells in ankylosing spondylitis. TCRdb passed the 5' RACE reads through MiXCR, listing each CDR3 protein once. The data contain approximately 350,000 distinct CDR3 sequences, roughly 20% of them singletons. What was sequenced was blood, either unsorted or a sorted T cell fraction (not recorded which). The receptors derive from a male donor with ankylosing spondylitis or in good health (not recorded which).

The gene calls are TRBV20-1 and TRBJ1-5, with TRBD1 matching over 8 bases. CDR1 is DFQATT, CDR2 SNEGSKA, per germline (reference sequence). V was pared by 5 bases and J by 2 bases, with 17 bases of the junction left unmatched. CDR3 length: 18 residues. DNA of the CDR3: TGCAGTGCTTCTACGGGGGGCAGGGGGCAGGCGGGCAATCAGCCCCAGCATTTT. Protein sequence: CSASTGGRGQAGNQPQHF.

This clonotype was seen a handful of times. This rearrangement joins TRBV5-6 to TRBJ2-7, with D possibly TRBD2 on 6 matching bases. CDR1 and CDR2 from the germline V gene are SGHDT and YYEEEE. This CDR3 contains 15 residues. V gave up 2 bases and J gave up 6 bases, with 18 bases separating them. The CDR3, as DNA: TGTGCCAGCAGCTTTGGCGGGGACCCTCCCCTCGAGCAGTACTTC. It translates to CASSFGGDPPLEQYF.

This clonotype showed up just once. V gene TRBV2 combines with J gene TRBJ2-2, with D maybe TRBD2 (6 bases). This CDR3 contains 17 residues. V lost 1 base and J 5 bases, leaving 17 bases between the germline ends. Germline CDR1 reads SNHLY; CDR2 reads FYNNEI. CDR3 bases: TGTGCCAGCAGTGAAGTGGAGGTAGCGGAGTCAACCGGGGAGCTGTTTTTT. Amino acid sequence: CASSEVEVAESTGELFF.

This clonotype appeared a few times. The chain recombines TRBV7-8 with TRBJ2-3; tentative D call: TRBD1 (6 bases). V gave up 5 bases and J gave up 2 bases, with 17 bases separating them. The CDR3 is 16 amino acids. CDR1 is SGHVS and CDR2 is FQNEAQ in the germline V gene. The CDR3 DNA reads as TGTGCCAGCAGCCCTAACCAGGGGCTGGTCACAGATACGCAGTATTTT. This gives the protein CASSPNQGLVTDTQYF.

This clonotype was counted a few times. The rearrangement joins TRBV29-1 to TRBJ2-3; tentative D call: TRBD2 (5 bases). The germline V and J ends were trimmed by 7 bases and 6 bases, with 20 bases remaining between them. Germline V gives CDR1 SQVTM, CDR2 ANQGSEA. This CDR3 is built from 14 residues. The CDR3 bases are TGCAGCGCCGGCGTCGGGATTAGGGCGGATACGCAGTATTTT. Its protein product is CSAGVGIRADTQYF.

This CDR3 is CASSLALGGGEETQYF. In DNA form, the CDR3 reads TGTGCCAGCAGCTTAGCCCTCGGCGGGGGCGAAGAGACCCAGTACTTC. This chain links TRBV7-7 with TRBJ2-5, with D possibly being TRBD2 (7 bases). In germline, CDR1 is SSHAT, CDR2 FNYEAQ (reference sequence). This CDR3 spans 16 amino acids. V shed 0 bases and J shed 3 bases, with 14 bases lying between them.

The V gene is TRBV9, the J gene TRBJ1-2; TRBD1 matches 10 bases. CDR3 length equals 15 residues. V lost 3 bases, J lost 7 bases, and 9 bases stayed unmatched. Germline assignment: CDR1 SGDLS and CDR2 YYNGEE. The CDR3 sequence: CASSAPGTGVGGYTF. CDR3 in DNA: TGTGCCAGCAGCGCGCCCGGGACAGGGGTTGGTGGCTACACCTTC. Complete variable domain (other parts from reference TRBV9 and TRBJ1-2): DSGVTQTPKHLITATGQRVTLRCSPRSGDLSVYWYQQSLDQGLQFLIQYYNGEERAKGNILERFSAQQFPDLHSELNLSSLELGDSALYFCASSAPGTGVGGYTFGSGTRLTVV.

This rearrangement joins TRBV7-2 to TRBJ2-2, with TRBD2 as a possible D gene (6 bases). CDR3 length: 15 amino acids. Germline V gene data show CDR1 as SGHTA and CDR2 as FQGNSA. V lost 5 bases and J lost 3, with 13 bases in between. The chain's CDR3 is CASSPGTSYTGELFF. The CDR3 bases are TGTGCCAGCAGCCCCGGGACTTCGTACACCGGGGAGCTGTTTTTT.

The rearrangement links TRBV6-1 to TRBJ2-5; D remains unclear. From germline, CDR1 is MNHNS and CDR2 SASEGT. This CDR3 has 16 residues. The V gene lost 6 bases and the J gene lost 0 bases, with 17 bases spanning the gap. CDR3: CASRHSHGPHQETQYF. The CDR3 region has the DNA TGTGCCAGCAGACATTCGCATGGCCCCCACCAAGAGACCCAGTACTTC.

The chain couples TRBV12-3 or TRBV12-4 to TRBJ1-1; D remains ambiguous. Deletions cut 2 bases from V and 3 bases from J, with 10 bases between. The CDR3 sequence is 14 residues long. The CDR3, as DNA: TGTGCCAGCAGTTTACCCTTCTCCTACACTGAAGCTTTCTTT. Translating it yields CASSLPFSYTEAFF.

This clonotype has a handful of counts. This chain uses TRBV5-6 with TRBJ2-2, with 7 bases lining up with TRBD1. Trimming removed 4 bases from V and 1 base from J; junction bases left unmatched: 22. The length of the CDR3 is 21 residues. Germline V gene sequence: CDR1 SGHDT, CDR2 YYEEEE. DNA of the CDR3: TGTGCCAGCAGCGCCCTGGGGCATGTCGACAGGGATGATGGGAACACCGGGGAGCTGTTTTTT. Its protein product is CASSALGHVDRDDGNTGELFF.

This clonotype was observed many times. The CDR3 region is CASSLPMQAGGSTDTQYF. CDR3 nucleotides: TGTGCCAGCAGTTTACCCATGCAGGCGGGAGGTAGCACAGATACGCAGTATTTT. The chain uses TRBV28 and TRBJ2-3, with 8 bases aligning to TRBD2. The CDR3 length is 18 residues. V gave up 2 bases and J gave up 0 bases; unmatched junction bases: 10. CDR1 and CDR2 (germline): MDHEN, SYDVKM.

This clonotype came up many times. The chain recombines TRBV6-5 with TRBJ2-5, with 7 bases matching TRBD2. V lost 7 bases and J lost 2; bases outside the gene matches: 7. The germline gives CDR1 MNHEY, CDR2 SVGAGI. CDR3 size: 14 residues. The CDR3 DNA follows: TGTGCCAGCATGTTGGGGGGAGGGCAAGAGACCCAGTACTTC. As protein: CASMLGGGQETQYF.

This clonotype appeared once. The V gene is TRBV29-1, the J gene TRBJ1-1; maybe TRBD1 (5 bases). There are 11 residues in the CDR3. With 4 bases removed from V and 6 bases from J, the gap between germline ends came to 9 bases. Germline values: CDR1 SQVTM, CDR2 ANQGSEA. The CDR3: CSVGGRAEAFF. The CDR3 DNA reads TGCAGCGTTGGAGGCAGGGCTGAAGCTTTCTTT.

The V gene is TRBV29-1, the J gene TRBJ2-1; the match to TRBD1 covers 7 bases. Germline V lookup: CDR1 SQVTM, CDR2 ANQGSEA. The CDR3 length is 11 residues. V trimming: 4 bases; J trimming: 9 bases; junction bases outside the gene matches: 3. The CDR3 loop is CSVGDRVEQFF. CDR3 DNA: TGCAGCGTTGGTGACAGGGTTGAGCAGTTCTTC.

CDR3 coding DNA: TGTGCCAGCAGCTTGGTTGGTAGCGGGGAGACCCAGTACTTC. Translated: CASSLVGSGETQYF. The chain recombines TRBV5-6 with TRBJ2-5; 7 bases fit TRBD2. The V gene's germline CDR1 is SGHDT and CDR2 YYEEEE. The CDR3 contains 14 residues. The V gene end was trimmed by 0 bases and the J gene end by 5 bases; junction bases not matched to a gene: 4.

The chain uses TRBV5-1 and TRBJ2-1; TRBD2 agrees at 11 bases. J lost 1 base, V lost 3 bases, and 3 bases had no gene match. CDR3 length: 16 residues. CDR1 SGHRS and CDR2 YFSETQ come from the germline V gene. Here the CDR3 reads CASSSPSGGSYNEQFF. In DNA form, the CDR3 reads TGCGCCAGCAGCTCTCCTAGCGGGGGGTCCTACAATGAGCAGTTCTTC.

The chain combines TRBV15 with TRBJ2-1; D may be TRBD2 (6 bases). CDR1 LNHNV and CDR2 YYDKDF come from the germline V gene (reference sequence). The CDR3 runs 15 residues. V dropped 1 base and J dropped 7 bases, with 14 bases sitting between them. CDR3 in amino acids: CATSRVRGYGNEQFF. The CDR3 coding sequence is TGTGCCACCAGCAGAGTTCGGGGGTATGGTAATGAGCAGTTCTTC.

This clonotype has just a few counts. This sequence joins TRBV28 and TRBJ1-1; D is ambiguous. CDR1 is MDHEN and CDR2 is SYDVKM in the germline V gene. The V gene lost 4 bases and the J gene lost 6 bases, with 12 bases spanning the gap. The CDR3 spans 13 residues. This chain's CDR3 is CASSSFAGAEAFF. The CDR3 DNA is TGTGCCAGCAGTTCTTTCGCAGGTGCTGAAGCTTTCTTT.

The chain carries TRBV5-1 and TRBJ1-4, with D possibly matching TRBD1 (5 bases). This CDR3 has 12 residues. The V end lost 0 bases, the J end lost 10 bases, and 7 bases lay between the germline ends. The germline CDR1 and CDR2 sequences are SGHRS and YFSETQ. The CDR3 region is CASSLDQGKLFF. The CDR3 DNA reads TGCGCCAGCAGCTTGGATCAGGGAAAACTGTTTTTT.